This T cell receptor beta chain is drawn from a study of blood T cell repertoires in COVID-19. The protocol was immunoSEQ multiplex PCR, while the TCRdb copy is restricted to in-frame clones and leaves out a portion. The sample includes 200,000 to 300,000 clones, approximately 80% seen only once; the top ten take around 2%. This clone showed up just a few times. The V and J ends lost 5 bases and 4 bases respectively, with 17 bases between them. CDR1 and CDR2 from the germline V gene are SGHAT and FQNNGV. The CDR3 is made up of 15 amino acids. This chain joins TRBV11-2 and TRBJ1-2, with D possibly being TRBD1 (5 bases). This sequence originates from a man aged 25-45 years who had recovered from COVID-19. The sample taken for sequencing was peripheral blood. CDR3 nucleotide sequence: TGTGCCAGCAGCCCCCGGGACTGGGAAGTCTATGGCTACACCTTC. Translating gives CASSPRDWEVYGYTF.